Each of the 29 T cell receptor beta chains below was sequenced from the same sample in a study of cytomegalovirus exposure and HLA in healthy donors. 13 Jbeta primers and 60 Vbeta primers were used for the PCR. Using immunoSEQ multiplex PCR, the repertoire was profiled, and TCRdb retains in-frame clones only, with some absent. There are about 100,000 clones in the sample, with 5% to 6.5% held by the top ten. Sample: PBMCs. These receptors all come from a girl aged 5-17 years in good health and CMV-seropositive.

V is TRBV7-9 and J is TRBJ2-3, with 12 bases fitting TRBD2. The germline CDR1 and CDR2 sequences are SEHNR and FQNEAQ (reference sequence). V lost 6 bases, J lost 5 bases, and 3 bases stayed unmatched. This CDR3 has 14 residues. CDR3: CASRRLAGEDTQYF. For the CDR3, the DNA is TGTGCCAGCAGGAGACTAGCGGGGGAAGATACGCAGTATTTT.

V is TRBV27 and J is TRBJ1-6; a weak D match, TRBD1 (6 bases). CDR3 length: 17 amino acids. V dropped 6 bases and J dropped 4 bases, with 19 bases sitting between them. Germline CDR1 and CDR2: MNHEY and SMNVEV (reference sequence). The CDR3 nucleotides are TGTGCCAGCAGGACAACAGGGCAAGGGGTGTATAATTCACCCCTCCACTTT. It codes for CASRTTGQGVYNSPLHF.

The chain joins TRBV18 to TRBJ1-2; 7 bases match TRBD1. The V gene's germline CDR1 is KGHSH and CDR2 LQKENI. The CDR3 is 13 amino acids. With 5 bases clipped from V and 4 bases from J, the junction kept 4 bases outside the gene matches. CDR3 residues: CASSSGQSYGYTF. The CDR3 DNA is TGTGCCAGCTCATCGGGACAGAGCTATGGCTACACCTTC.

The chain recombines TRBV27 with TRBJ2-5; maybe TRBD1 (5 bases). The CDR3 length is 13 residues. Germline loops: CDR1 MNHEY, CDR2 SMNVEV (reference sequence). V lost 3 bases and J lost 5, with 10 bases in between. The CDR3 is CASSFRGGETQYF. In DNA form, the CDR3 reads TGTGCCAGCAGTTTTAGGGGTGGGGAGACCCAGTACTTC.

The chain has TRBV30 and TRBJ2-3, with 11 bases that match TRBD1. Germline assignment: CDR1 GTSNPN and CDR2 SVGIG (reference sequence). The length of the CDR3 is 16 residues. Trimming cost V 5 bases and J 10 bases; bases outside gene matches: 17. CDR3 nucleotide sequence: TGTGCCTGGGGGATCGGGACAGGGGGAATGAGAAATGCGCAGTATTTT. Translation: CAWGIGTGGMRNAQYF.

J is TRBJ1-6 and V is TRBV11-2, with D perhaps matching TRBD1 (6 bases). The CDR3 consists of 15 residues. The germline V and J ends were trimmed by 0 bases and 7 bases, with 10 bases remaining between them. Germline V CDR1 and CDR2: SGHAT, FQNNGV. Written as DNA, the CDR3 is TGTGCCAGCAGCTTAGACGGGACACGGAATTCACCCCTCCACTTT. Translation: CASSLDGTRNSPLHF.

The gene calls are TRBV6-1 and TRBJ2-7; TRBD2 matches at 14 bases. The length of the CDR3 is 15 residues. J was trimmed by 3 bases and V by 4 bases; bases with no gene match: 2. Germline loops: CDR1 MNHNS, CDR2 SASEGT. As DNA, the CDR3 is TGTGCCAGCAGTGGGACTAGCGGGGGGTACTACGAGCAGTACGTC. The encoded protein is CASSGTSGGYYEQYV.

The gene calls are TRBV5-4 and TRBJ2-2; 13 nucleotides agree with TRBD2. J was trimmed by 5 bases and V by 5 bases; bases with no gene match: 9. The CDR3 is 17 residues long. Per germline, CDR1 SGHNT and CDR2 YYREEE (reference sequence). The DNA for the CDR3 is TGTGCCAGCAGGGCCACTAGCGGGGGGGCGAGAACCGGGGAGCTGTTTTTT. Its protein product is CASRATSGGARTGELFF.

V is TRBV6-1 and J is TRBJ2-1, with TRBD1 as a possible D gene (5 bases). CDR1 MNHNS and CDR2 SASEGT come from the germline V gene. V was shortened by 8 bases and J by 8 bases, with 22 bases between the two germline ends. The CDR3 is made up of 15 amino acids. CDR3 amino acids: CASFRRAGPLDEQFF. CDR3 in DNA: TGTGCCAGCTTTCGTAGGGCAGGGCCTCTGGATGAGCAGTTCTTC.

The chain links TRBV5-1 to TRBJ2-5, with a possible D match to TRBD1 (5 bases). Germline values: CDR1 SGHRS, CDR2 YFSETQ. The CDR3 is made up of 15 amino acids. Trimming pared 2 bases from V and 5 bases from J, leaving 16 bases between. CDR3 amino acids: CASSFSTGLTETQYF. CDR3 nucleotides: TGCGCCAGCAGCTTCTCAACAGGTCTTACTGAGACCCAGTACTTC.

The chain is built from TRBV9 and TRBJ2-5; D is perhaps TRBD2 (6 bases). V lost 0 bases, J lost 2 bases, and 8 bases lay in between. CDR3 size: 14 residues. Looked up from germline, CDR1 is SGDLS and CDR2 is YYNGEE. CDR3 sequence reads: CASSVGGDQETQYF. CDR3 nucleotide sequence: TGTGCCAGCAGCGTAGGGGGGGATCAAGAGACCCAGTACTTC.

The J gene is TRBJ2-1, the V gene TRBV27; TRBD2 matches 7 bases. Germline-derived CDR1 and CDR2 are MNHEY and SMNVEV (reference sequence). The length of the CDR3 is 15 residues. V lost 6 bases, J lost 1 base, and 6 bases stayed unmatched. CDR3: CASSSRTSSYNEQFF. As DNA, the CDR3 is TGTGCCAGCAGCTCCCGGACTAGTTCCTACAATGAGCAGTTCTTC.

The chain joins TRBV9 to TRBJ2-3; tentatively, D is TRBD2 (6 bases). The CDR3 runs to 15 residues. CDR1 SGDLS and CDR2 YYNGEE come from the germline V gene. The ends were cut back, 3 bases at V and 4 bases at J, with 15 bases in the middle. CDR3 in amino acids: CASSDSGGSPDTQYF. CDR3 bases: TGTGCCAGCAGCGATTCCGGGGGAAGCCCAGATACGCAGTATTTT.

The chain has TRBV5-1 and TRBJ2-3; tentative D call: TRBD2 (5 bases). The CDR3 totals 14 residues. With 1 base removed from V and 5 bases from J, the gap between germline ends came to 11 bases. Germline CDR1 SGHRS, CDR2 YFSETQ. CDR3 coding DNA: TGCGCCAGCAGCTTGACACTAGGCGGAGATACGCAGTATTTT. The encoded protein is CASSLTLGGDTQYF.

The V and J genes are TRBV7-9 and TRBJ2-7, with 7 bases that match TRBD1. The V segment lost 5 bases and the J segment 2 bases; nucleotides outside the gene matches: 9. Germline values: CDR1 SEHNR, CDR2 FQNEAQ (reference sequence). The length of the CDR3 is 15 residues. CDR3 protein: CASSQGVGLAYEQYV. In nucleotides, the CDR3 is TGTGCCAGCAGCCAGGGGGTAGGGCTGGCCTACGAGCAGTACGTC.

The CDR3 DNA reads as TGTGCCAGCAGTGCCAACGAGCAGTACTTC. Translating gives CASSANEQYF. The J gene is TRBJ2-7, the V gene TRBV25-1; D unresolved. The CDR3 runs to 10 residues. The V gene lost 4 bases and the J gene lost 5 bases, with 3 bases spanning the gap. The germline CDR1 and CDR2 sequences are MGHDK and SYGVNS.

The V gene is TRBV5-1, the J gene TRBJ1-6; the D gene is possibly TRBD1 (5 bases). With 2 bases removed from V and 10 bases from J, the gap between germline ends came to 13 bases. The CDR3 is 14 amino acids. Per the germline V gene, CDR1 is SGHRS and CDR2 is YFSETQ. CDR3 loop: CASSLQELASPLHF. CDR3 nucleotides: TGCGCCAGCAGCTTACAGGAATTGGCGTCACCCCTCCACTTT.

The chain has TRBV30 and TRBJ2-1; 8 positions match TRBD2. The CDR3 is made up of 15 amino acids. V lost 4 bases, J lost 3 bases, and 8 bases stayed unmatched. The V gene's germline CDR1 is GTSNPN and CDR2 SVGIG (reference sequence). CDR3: CAWKRVGGVYNEQFF. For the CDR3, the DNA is TGTGCCTGGAAACGGGTCGGGGGGGTCTACAATGAGCAGTTCTTC.

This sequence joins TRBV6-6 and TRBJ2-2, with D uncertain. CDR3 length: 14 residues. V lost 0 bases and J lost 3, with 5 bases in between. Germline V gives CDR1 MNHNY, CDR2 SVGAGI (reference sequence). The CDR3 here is CASSYSSYTGELFF. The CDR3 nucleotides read TGTGCCAGCAGTTACTCGTCCTACACCGGGGAGCTGTTTTTT.

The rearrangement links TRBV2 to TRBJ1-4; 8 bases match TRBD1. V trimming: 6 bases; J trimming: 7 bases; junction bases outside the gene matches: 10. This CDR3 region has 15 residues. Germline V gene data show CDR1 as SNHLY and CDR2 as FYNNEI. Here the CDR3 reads CASSAQGGGGEKLFF. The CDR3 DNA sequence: TGTGCCAGCAGCGCACAGGGGGGGGGAGGTGAAAAACTGTTTTTT.

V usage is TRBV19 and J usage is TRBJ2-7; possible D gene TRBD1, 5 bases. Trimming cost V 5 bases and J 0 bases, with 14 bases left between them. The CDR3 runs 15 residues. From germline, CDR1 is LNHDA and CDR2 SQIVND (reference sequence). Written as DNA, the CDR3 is TGTGCCAGTAGTCCGACCAGGGCCAGCTCCTACGAGCAGTACTTC. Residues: CASSPTRASSYEQYF. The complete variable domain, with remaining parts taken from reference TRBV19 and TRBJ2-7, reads DGGITQSPKYLFRKEGQNVTLSCEQNLNHDAMYWYRQDPGQGLRLIYYSQIVNDFQKGDIAEGYSVSREKKESFPLTVTSAQKNPTAFYLCASSPTRASSYEQYFGPGTRLTVT.

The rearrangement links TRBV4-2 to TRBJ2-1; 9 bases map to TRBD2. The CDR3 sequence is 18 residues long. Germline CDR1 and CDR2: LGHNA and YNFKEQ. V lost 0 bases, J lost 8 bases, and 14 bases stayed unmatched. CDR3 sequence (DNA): TGTGCCAGCAGCCAAGATCGGGGAGGAGCGGGGGGCCCCCATGAGCAGTTCTTC. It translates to CASSQDRGGAGGPHEQFF.

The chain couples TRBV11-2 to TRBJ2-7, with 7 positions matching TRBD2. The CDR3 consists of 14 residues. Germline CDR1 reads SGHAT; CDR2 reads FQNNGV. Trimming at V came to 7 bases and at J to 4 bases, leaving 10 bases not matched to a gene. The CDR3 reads CASTPGGMRYEQYF. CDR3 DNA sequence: TGTGCCAGCACTCCGGGGGGTATGAGGTACGAGCAGTACTTC. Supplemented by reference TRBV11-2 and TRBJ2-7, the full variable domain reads EAGVAQSPRYKIIEKRQSVAFWCNPISGHATLYWYQQILGQGPKLLIQFQNNGVVDDSQLPKDRFSAERLKGVDSTLKIQPAKLEDSAVYLCASTPGGMRYEQYFGPGTRLTVT.

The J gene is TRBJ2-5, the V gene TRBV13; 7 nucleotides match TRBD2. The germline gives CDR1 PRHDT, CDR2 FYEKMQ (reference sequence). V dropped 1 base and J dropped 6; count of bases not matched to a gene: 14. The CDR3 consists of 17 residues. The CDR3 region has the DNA TGTGCCAGCAGCTTAGCCCCTCCACGGGGGGACTGGAAGACCCAGTACTTC. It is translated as CASSLAPPRGDWKTQYF.

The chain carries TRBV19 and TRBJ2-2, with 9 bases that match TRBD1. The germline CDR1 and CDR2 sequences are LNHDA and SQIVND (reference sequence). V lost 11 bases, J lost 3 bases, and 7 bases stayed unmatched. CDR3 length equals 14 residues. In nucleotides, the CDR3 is TGTGCCTGCCGTCGGGACAGGGACACCGGGGAGCTGTTTTTT. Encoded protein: CACRRDRDTGELFF. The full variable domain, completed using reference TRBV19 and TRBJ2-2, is DGGITQSPKYLFRKEGQNVTLSCEQNLNHDAMYWYRQDPGQGLRLIYYSQIVNDFQKGDIAEGYSVSREKKESFPLTVTSAQKNPTAFYLCACRRDRDTGELFFGEGSRLTVL.

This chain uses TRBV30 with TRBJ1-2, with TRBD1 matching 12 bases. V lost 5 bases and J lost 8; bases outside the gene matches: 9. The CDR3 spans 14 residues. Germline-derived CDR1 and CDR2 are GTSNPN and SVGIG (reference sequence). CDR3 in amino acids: CAWVGQGAFEGYTF. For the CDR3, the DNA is TGTGCCTGGGTGGGACAGGGGGCGTTTGAGGGCTACACCTTC.

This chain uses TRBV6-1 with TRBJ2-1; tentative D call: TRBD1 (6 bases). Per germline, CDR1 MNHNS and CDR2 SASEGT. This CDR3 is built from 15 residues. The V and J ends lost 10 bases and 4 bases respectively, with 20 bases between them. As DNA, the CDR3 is TGTGCCACCAGAAGGGGGTCCGTGGGTTACAATGAGCAGTTCTTC. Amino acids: CATRRGSVGYNEQFF.

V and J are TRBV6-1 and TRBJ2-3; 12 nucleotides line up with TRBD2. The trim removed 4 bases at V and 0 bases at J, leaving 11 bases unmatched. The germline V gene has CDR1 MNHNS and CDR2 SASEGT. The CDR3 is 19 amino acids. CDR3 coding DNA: TGTGCCAGCAGTGGAGAGACTAGCGGGGGTTTAGGTAGCACAGATACGCAGTATTTT. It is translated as CASSGETSGGLGSTDTQYF.

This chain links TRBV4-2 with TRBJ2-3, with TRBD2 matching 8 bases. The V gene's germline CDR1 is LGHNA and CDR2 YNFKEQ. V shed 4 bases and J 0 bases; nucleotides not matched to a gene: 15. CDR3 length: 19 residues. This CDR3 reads CASSPLDSVERGSTDTQYF. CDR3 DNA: TGTGCCAGCAGCCCCCTGGATTCTGTAGAGCGGGGGAGCACAGATACGCAGTATTTT.